This TCR beta chain was documented in a study of T-cell memory formation after mild COVID-19. Findings and caveats of the study: Detection of some responders pre-infection suggested pre-existing cross-reactive memory T cells participated. The CD4+ clones that contracted clustered mainly within CM and EM, and the CD8+ clones concentrated in EMRA.

This clonotype was counted a few times. Its target is unknown. TCRalpha and TCRbeta libraries used 5'RACE with constant-segment primers and UMIs. MiXCR, run by TCRdb on the 5' RACE reads, gives a single entry per CDR3 protein. Among over 120,000 distinct CDR3 sequences listed, roughly a fifth were seen once. The TCR was taken from an adult woman who had mild COVID-19 (a few samples of this study predate the infection). Cell type and time point are not known. The sequencing input was PBMCs or a T cell subset sorted from them (not recorded which).

CDR3 bases: TGTGCCAGCAGCTTGGGGACAGGAACGGGGAGCACAGATACGCAGTATTTT. As protein: CASSLGTGTGSTDTQYF. The chain carries TRBV7-2 and TRBJ2-3; TRBD1 aligns across 8 bases. J was trimmed by 0 bases and V by 3 bases; bases with no gene match: 8. CDR3 length equals 17 residues. Germline V gene sequence: CDR1 SGHTA, CDR2 FQGNSA.